Listed here are 2 T cell receptor beta chains from one sample, sequenced in a study of blood T cell repertoires in COVID-19. Generated by immunoSEQ multiplex PCR, the TCRdb table keeps only in-frame clones and is missing some. The sample consists of 45,000 or so clones, approximately 86% of them appearing once. Sequenced material: peripheral blood. The receptors were gathered from a woman of 80 years or more with acute or convalescent COVID-19.

The V and J genes are TRBV2 and TRBJ2-3, with 7 bases that match TRBD2. J was trimmed by 4 bases and V by 3 bases; bases with no gene match: 7. The germline gives CDR1 SNHLY, CDR2 FYNNEI. CDR3 size: 15 residues. CDR3 bases: TGTGCCAGCAGTGATAGCGGGTATAGTGCAGATACGCAGTATTTT. Protein product: CASSDSGYSADTQYF.

The CDR3 reads CAISESNGDRRYGYTF. The CDR3 DNA sequence: TGTGCCATCAGTGAGTCGAATGGGGACAGGAGATATGGCTACACCTTC. The V gene is TRBV10-3, the J gene TRBJ1-2; TRBD1 agrees at 8 bases. CDR3 length equals 16 residues. The junction had 8 bases not matched to a gene; V was cut back by 0 bases and J by 5 bases. Germline CDR1 is ENHRY and CDR2 is SYGVKD.